This T cell receptor beta chain came from a study of shared clonotypes between healthy human individuals. This clone was found once. No antigen is known for it. The junction departs from germline at one end; a sequencing error may be responsible. Sequencing was performed with immunoSEQ multiplex PCR; in TCRdb, only in-frame clones are kept and a portion is missing. The sample holds approximately 1,500,000 clones, 95% to 99% seen once. Germline CDR1 and CDR2: KGHSH and LQKENI. This CDR3 spans 18 amino acids. Regarding the study as a whole: Naive subsets generally had larger estimated richness than memory subsets. Sampling covered blood only; tissue repertoires likely differ. Even with large depth, rarefaction showed that sorted-subset sequencing was incomplete.

The receptor was isolated from a man in his thirties or forties in good health. The chain couples TRBV18 to TRBJ2-1, with D perhaps TRBD1 or TRBD2 (5 bases each). Source material: naive CD4+ T cells sorted from blood. Documented subset: CD45RA+ positively selected. CDR3 bases: TGTGCCAGCTCACCCGCTAGCCCGCTCGGGGCCTCCAACAATGAGCAGTTCTTC. Amino acids: CASSPASPLGASNNEQFF.